These T cell receptor beta chains were read from a single sample in a study of blood T cell repertoires in COVID-19. The method was immunoSEQ multiplex PCR; TCRdb's version includes in-frame clones alone and lacks a portion of them. The sample holds roughly 410,000 clones, about 87% seen once. Material for sequencing was peripheral blood. Every receptor here comes from a woman aged 55-70 years with COVID-19, enrolled during active disease. CDR3s include the opening cysteine and the closing phenylalanine or tryptophan. Fields, in order: D gene, clone size, J gene, V gene, CDR3 protein, CDR3 DNA. The D gene is left open where the match is weak. The listing skips clone size in some rows; elsewhere it reads once, few, many or a size class.

. | . | TRBJ1-1 | TRBV2 | CASTAGDLNTEAFF | TGTGCCAGCACCGCAGGGGATCTGAACACTGAAGCTTTCTTT
. | . | TRBJ1-3 | TRBV19 | CASSRRARYSGNTIYF | TGTGCCAGTAGCAGGAGGGCACGGTACTCTGGAAACACCATATATTTT
. | . | TRBJ1-3 | TRBV7-3 | CASSLGGSGNTIYF | TGTGCCAGCAGCTTAGGGGGGTCTGGAAACACCATATATTTT
. | . | TRBJ1-5 | TRBV19 | CATAAGAGYGNQPQHF | TGTGCCACGGCAGCGGGGGCTGGGTATGGCAATCAGCCCCAGCATTTT
TRBD2 | . | TRBJ2-7 | TRBV6-5 | CASSQLAGVPYEQYF | TGTGCCAGCAGTCAACTAGCGGGGGTTCCCTACGAGCAGTACTTC
TRBD1 | . | TRBJ2-3 | TRBV3-1/TRBV3-2 | CASSPGTGGTDTQYF | TGTGCCAGCAGCCCCGGGACAGGGGGCACAGATACGCAGTATTTT
TRBD1 | . | TRBJ1-1 | TRBV7-9 | CASSLGDRGRTAEAFF | TGTGCCAGCAGCTTAGGAGACAGGGGGCGAACGGCTGAAGCTTTCTTT
. | . | TRBJ1-4 | TRBV10-3 | CAINGAKEKLFF | TGTGCCATCAATGGGGCCAAAGAAAAACTGTTTTTT
TRBD2 | . | TRBJ2-1 | TRBV7-2 | CASSPLAGGNVGNEQFF | TGTGCCAGCAGCCCCCTGGCGGGGGGGAATGTGGGGAATGAGCAGTTCTTC
. | . | TRBJ2-7 | TRBV5-5 | CASSLEQGVNFYEQYF | TGTGCCAGCAGCTTGGAACAGGGAGTAAATTTCTACGAGCAGTACTTC
. | . | TRBJ1-1 | TRBV9 | CASSPGSWGNTEAFF | TGTGCCAGCAGCCCAGGGTCGTGGGGGAACACTGAAGCTTTCTTT
. | . | TRBJ1-1 | TRBV7-2 | CASSSGQSSTEAFF | TGTGCCAGCAGTTCCGGACAGTCGAGCACTGAAGCTTTCTTT
. | . | TRBJ1-1 | TRBV5-1 | CASSPGHSDFTEAFF | TGCGCCAGCAGCCCGGGACACTCCGACTTCACTGAAGCTTTCTTT
TRBD2 | . | TRBJ2-1 | TRBV5-1 | CASSSAPTSGYNEQFF | TGCGCCAGCAGCTCTGCTCCGACTAGCGGTTACAATGAGCAGTTCTTC
TRBD1 | once | TRBJ1-5 | TRBV2 | CASSYGTGNQPQHF | TGTGCCAGCAGTTACGGGACAGGGAATCAGCCCCAGCATTTT
. | . | TRBJ2-1 | TRBV10-3 | CAILASLTYNEQFF | TGTGCCATCCTAGCGAGCCTGACCTACAATGAGCAGTTCTTC
. | . | TRBJ2-1 | TRBV2 | CASSRTDNEQFF | TGTGCCAGCAGTCGGACAGACAATGAGCAGTTCTTC
TRBD1 | . | TRBJ2-1 | TRBV6-4 | CASSDTAGTGVRDEQFF | TGTGCCAGCAGTGACACCGCCGGGACAGGGGTACGGGATGAGCAGTTCTTC
TRBD2 | . | TRBJ2-1 | TRBV4-1 | CASTQQAGGPLDEQFF | TGCGCCAGCACCCAGCAGGCGGGGGGGCCTTTGGATGAGCAGTTCTTC
. | . | TRBJ2-2 | TRBV5-1 | CASSALGTGELFF | TGCGCCAGCTCCGCACTAGGGACCGGGGAGCTGTTTTTT
TRBD1 | . | TRBJ2-7 | TRBV19 | CASGQTYEQYF | TGTGCTTCGGGACAGACCTACGAGCAGTACTTC
TRBD1 | . | TRBJ2-7 | TRBV7-9 | CASRPDRDEQYF | TGTGCCAGCAGGCCCGACAGGGACGAGCAGTACTTC
. | . | TRBJ1-1 | TRBV5-4 | CASSLDRTFFEAFF | TGTGCCAGCAGCTTGGACAGAACGTTCTTTGAAGCTTTCTTT
. | . | TRBJ2-3 | TRBV19 | CATKGTISTDTQYF | TGTGCCACCAAGGGGACAATAAGCACAGATACGCAGTATTTT
. | . | TRBJ1-1 | TRBV6-4 | CASSPGTPNTEAFF | TGTGCCAGCAGTCCCGGGACACCGAACACTGAAGCTTTCTTT
. | . | TRBJ1-1 | TRBV6-5 | CASSFGQNGAEAFF | TGTGCCAGCAGTTTCGGACAGAATGGCGCTGAAGCTTTCTTT
. | . | TRBJ1-4 | TRBV5-6 | CASSSDSRPQGEKLFF | TGTGCCAGCAGCTCGGACAGTAGGCCCCAAGGGGAAAAACTGTTTTTT
. | . | TRBJ1-2 | TRBV29-1 | CSVEDFRGTYGYTF | TGCAGCGTTGAAGATTTTCGGGGAACCTATGGCTACACCTTC
. | once | TRBJ2-3 | TRBV12-5 | CASGPGSPSTDTQYF | TGTGCTAGTGGTCCCGGGAGTCCTAGCACAGATACGCAGTATTTT
. | . | TRBJ1-2 | TRBV19 | CASSLALSVYGYTF | TGTGCCAGTAGTTTGGCCCTCAGTGTTTATGGCTACACCTTC
TRBD1 | . | TRBJ1-5 | TRBV20-1 | CSAGTVQPQHF | TGCAGTGCTGGGACAGTTCAGCCCCAGCATTTT
. | . | TRBJ2-7 | TRBV29-1 | CSVESWDNEQYF | TGCAGCGTTGAAAGTTGGGACAACGAGCAGTACTTC
. | . | TRBJ1-1 | TRBV5-1 | CASSLAGSGTEAFF | TGCGCCAGCAGCTTGGCAGGGTCCGGGACTGAAGCTTTCTTT
. | few | TRBJ1-5 | TRBV3-1/TRBV3-2 | CASSPHREHQPQHF | TGTGCCAGCAGCCCCCACAGGGAGCATCAGCCCCAGCATTTT
. | . | TRBJ1-4 | TRBV6-5 | CATRRTGTEKLFF | TGTGCCACCCGCCGAACAGGAACTGAAAAACTGTTTTTT
TRBD2 | few | TRBJ2-4 | TRBV7-9 | CASSSTSGGTLSAKNIQYF | TGTGCCAGCAGCTCGACTAGCGGGGGGACCCTATCAGCCAAAAACATTCAGTACTTC
TRBD2 | . | TRBJ2-5 | TRBV4-1 | CASSQDWRTSGGQETQYF | TGCGCCAGCAGCCAAGATTGGCGGACTAGCGGGGGGCAAGAGACCCAGTACTTC
TRBD2 | once | TRBJ2-3 | TRBV10-3 | CAISEPGGSGTDTQYF | TGTGCCATCAGTGAGCCTGGGGGTAGCGGGACAGATACGCAGTATTTT
TRBD1 | . | TRBJ1-6 | TRBV9 | CASSVEDRGYNSPLHF | TGTGCCAGCAGCGTAGAGGACAGGGGGTATAATTCACCCCTCCACTTT